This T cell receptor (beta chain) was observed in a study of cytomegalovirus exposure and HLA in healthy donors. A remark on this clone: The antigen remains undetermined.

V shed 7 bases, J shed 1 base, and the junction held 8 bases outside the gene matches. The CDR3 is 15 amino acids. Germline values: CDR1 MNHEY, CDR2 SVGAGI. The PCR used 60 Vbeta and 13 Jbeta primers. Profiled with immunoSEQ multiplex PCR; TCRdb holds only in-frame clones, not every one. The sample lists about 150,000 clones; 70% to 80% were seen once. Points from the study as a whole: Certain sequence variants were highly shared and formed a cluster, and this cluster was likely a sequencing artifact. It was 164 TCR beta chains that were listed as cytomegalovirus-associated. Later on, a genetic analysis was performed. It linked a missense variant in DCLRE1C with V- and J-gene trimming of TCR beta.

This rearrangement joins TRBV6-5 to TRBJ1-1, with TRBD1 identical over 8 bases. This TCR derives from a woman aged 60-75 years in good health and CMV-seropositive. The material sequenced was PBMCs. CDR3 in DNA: TGTGCCAGCATCTCAGGGGGCGCGGGGAACACTGAAGCTTTCTTT. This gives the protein CASISGGAGNTEAFF.